This T cell receptor beta chain was profiled in a study of early T cells in non-severe SARS-CoV-2 infection. Study-level background: Sequenced material consisted of bulk RNA (from unsorted whole blood), and chains were unpaired.

This clonotype came up many times. Antigen: not known. Attached unique molecular identifiers marked individual cDNA molecules. TCRdb analysed the 5' RACE reads with MiXCR anew, one entry per CDR3 protein. Among 45,000 to 65,000 distinct CDR3 sequences listed, roughly 9.2% were seen once. Study results and limitations: Private and CD4 specificities were missed by VDJdb matching, skewed to anti-spike CD8.

The TCR sequence derives from an adult who was a healthcare worker with PCR-confirmed SARS-CoV-2 infection or an uninfected control (not recorded which). Sequencing was done on a sample of whole blood.

The CDR3 protein is CASSLEGGRYEQYF. Written as DNA, the CDR3 is TGTGCCAGCAGTCTGGAGGGGGGCCGCTACGAGCAGTACTTC. The chain has TRBV2 and TRBJ2-7; D tentatively fits TRBD1 or TRBD2 (6 bases each). Germline loops: CDR1 SNHLY, CDR2 FYNNEI. The CDR3 runs to 14 residues. With 5 bases removed from V and 3 bases from J, the gap between germline ends came to 14 bases.